A single sample is the source of the 29 T cell receptor beta chains below, sequenced in a study of human T cells and chemical hapten exposure. MiXCR, applied by TCRdb to the RACE reads, yields one record per CDR3 protein. The sample includes tens of thousands of distinct CDR3 sequences, 3% to 4% seen only once; the top ten take about 6%. This sample's time point: healthy volunteer bleed at 6 weeks. Total RNA came from unfractionated whole blood. What was sequenced was whole blood. Receptors were obtained from a human donor in good health. Some clones in this sample may be carry-over from other donors' samples.

This clonotype showed up many times. CDR3 nucleotides: TGCAGTGCTCCCCTTTCGGGGGTTCAAGGCAACACTGAAGCTTTCTTT. It encodes CSAPLSGVQGNTEAFF. The chain is built from TRBV20-1 and TRBJ1-1; TRBD1 is a possible D gene (5 bases). CDR1 DFQATT and CDR2 SNEGSKA come from the germline V gene (reference sequence). This CDR3 has 16 amino acids. Deletions cut 5 bases from V and 2 bases from J, with 21 bases between.

This clonotype was counted many times. V usage is TRBV28 and J usage is TRBJ2-2, with 11 bases matching TRBD1. The ends lost 6 bases at V and 5 bases at J; junction bases unmatched: 8. Germline CDR1 is MDHEN and CDR2 is SYDVKM. The CDR3 totals 16 residues. The CDR3 nucleotides read TGTGCCAGCAGCCAGCGAGGGACAGGGGGTACCGGGGAGCTGTTTTTT. It encodes CASSQRGTGGTGELFF.

The chain recombines TRBV2 with TRBJ1-2; D gene unclear. The CDR3 has 14 amino acids. Trimming removed 1 base at V and 2 bases at J, with 8 bases between. Germline CDR1 is SNHLY and CDR2 is FYNNEI. The CDR3 sequence is CASSEGRRNYGYTF. The DNA of the CDR3 is TGTGCCAGCAGTGAAGGGAGACGGAACTATGGCTACACCTTC.

The chain uses TRBV6-6 and TRBJ2-3, with 7 bases identical to TRBD2. The CDR3 totals 16 residues. The germline V gene has CDR1 MNHNY and CDR2 SVGAGI (reference sequence). V lost 6 bases, J lost 2 bases, and 11 bases stayed unmatched. The CDR3, as DNA: TGTGCCAGCAGCCCCCGGGCTAGCGGATACACAGATACGCAGTATTTT. Amino acids: CASSPRASGYTDTQYF.

The chain joins TRBV29-1 to TRBJ2-2, with 10 bases identical to TRBD2. The CDR3 totals 14 residues. Germline values: CDR1 SQVTM, CDR2 ANQGSEA. Trimming took 6 bases from V and 1 from J; bases not matched to a gene: 2. CDR3 nucleotide sequence: TGCAGCGTATGGACTAGCGGGAACACCGGGGAGCTGTTTTTT. Translating gives CSVWTSGNTGELFF.

This clonotype came up a few times. The chain recombines TRBV5-6 with TRBJ2-2, with D perhaps matching TRBD1 (6 bases). Deletions cut 2 bases from V and 1 base from J, with 12 bases between. There are 16 residues in the CDR3. The germline V gene has CDR1 SGHDT and CDR2 YYEEEE. The CDR3: CASSLRTVKNTGELFF. CDR3 nucleotides: TGTGCCAGCAGCTTAAGGACAGTAAAGAACACCGGGGAGCTGTTTTTT.

This clonotype was picked up many times. This chain joins TRBV4-1 and TRBJ2-6, with TRBD1 matching 8 bases. V gave up 4 bases and J gave up 0 bases; unmatched junction bases: 5. The germline V gene encodes CDR1 MGHRA and CDR2 YSYEKL. The CDR3 has 17 amino acids. CDR3 sequence: CASSPGDRSSGANVLTF. DNA of the CDR3: TGCGCCAGCAGCCCAGGGGACAGGTCCTCTGGGGCCAACGTCCTGACTTTC.

This clonotype was recorded at least ten times. This sequence joins TRBV6-5 and TRBJ2-5; tentative D call: TRBD2 (6 bases). The CDR3 has 13 amino acids. CDR1 and CDR2 (germline): MNHEY, SVGAGI. Trimming cost V 10 bases and J 3 bases, with 15 bases left between them. CDR3 bases: TGTGCCACCAAGACGGGGGTTAAAGAGACCCAGTACTTC. This encodes CATKTGVKETQYF.

This clonotype was counted many times. This chain uses TRBV7-8 with TRBJ2-1; the D gene could be TRBD1 or TRBD2 (5 bases each). Germline loops: CDR1 SGHVS, CDR2 FQNEAQ. The germline V and J ends were trimmed by 3 bases and 9 bases, with 15 bases remaining between them. This CDR3 spans 14 amino acids. The CDR3 sequence is CASSFVPGPGEQFF. CDR3 DNA: TGTGCCAGCAGCTTCGTACCGGGGCCCGGTGAGCAGTTCTTC.

Notes on this clonotype: Possible read error: a much larger clone is one base away. This chain links TRBV28 with TRBJ1-1; no clear D gene. This CDR3 is built from 13 residues. Germline CDR1 reads MDHEN; CDR2 reads SYDVKM. DNA of the CDR3: TGTGCCAGAAGTTTTGGGAGGAACACTGAAGCTTTCTTT. Translating gives CARSFGRNTEAFF.

This clonotype was detected only a few times. J is TRBJ2-2 and V is TRBV4-2, with TRBD2 matching 14 bases. The CDR3 contains 18 residues. CDR1 and CDR2 (germline): LGHNA, YNFKEQ. V was clipped by 1 base and J by 0 bases; unmatched bases: 1. The CDR3 sequence is CASSQGTSGRPNTGELFF. CDR3 bases: TGTGCCAGCAGCCAAGGGACTAGCGGGAGGCCGAACACCGGGGAGCTGTTTTTT.

At least ten counts were recorded for this clonotype. The rearrangement uses TRBV28 and TRBJ2-1; 7 nucleotides agree with TRBD2. Germline V CDR1 and CDR2: MDHEN, SYDVKM. There are 16 residues in the CDR3. The J segment lost 2 bases and the V segment lost 6 bases, leaving 10 bases of the junction unmatched. CDR3 amino acids: CASRSQRAGAYNEQFF. DNA of the CDR3: TGTGCCAGCAGATCTCAGAGGGCGGGAGCCTACAATGAGCAGTTCTTC. Based on the CDR3 plus reference TRBV28 and TRBJ2-1, the full variable domain is DVKVTQSSRYLVKRTGEKVFLECVQDMDHENMFWYRQDPGLGLRLIYFSYDVKMKEKGDIPEGYSVSREKKERFSLILESASTNQTSMYLCASRSQRAGAYNEQFFGPGTRLTVL.

Many counts were recorded for this clonotype. V gene TRBV29-1 combines with J gene TRBJ1-3; no clear D. The CDR3 extends over 11 amino acids. Germline assignment: CDR1 SQVTM and CDR2 ANQGSEA. V lost 3 bases, J lost 4 bases, and 4 bases lay in between. CDR3 nucleotide sequence: TGCAGCGTTGATATCGGAAACACCATATATTTT. Amino acids: CSVDIGNTIYF.

The table lists this clonotype with many counts. This rearrangement joins TRBV4-1 to TRBJ2-3; D remains unclear. V was shortened by 1 base and J by 0 bases, with 8 bases between the two germline ends. The germline V gene encodes CDR1 MGHRA and CDR2 YSYEKL. The CDR3 spans 15 residues. The chain's CDR3 is CASSQAEPSTDTQYF. The DNA of the CDR3 is TGCGCCAGCAGCCAAGCGGAGCCTAGCACAGATACGCAGTATTTT.

At least ten counts were recorded for this clonotype. The CDR3 bases are TGCAGCGCCCGAAGGACGAGGGAGCAGTTCTTC. This translates into CSARRTREQFF. This chain links TRBV29-1 with TRBJ2-1, with D hard to call. The CDR3 has 11 amino acids. From germline, CDR1 is SQVTM and CDR2 ANQGSEA. V lost 7 bases and J 10 bases, leaving 14 bases between the germline ends.

This clonotype has just a few counts. J is TRBJ2-7 and V is TRBV7-9; D gene unclear. The CDR3 has 13 residues. The germline CDR1 and CDR2 sequences are SEHNR and FQNEAQ (reference sequence). With 1 base removed from V and 3 bases from J, the gap between germline ends came to 7 bases. The CDR3 here is CASSLGSGYEQYF. DNA for the CDR3: TGTGCCAGCAGCTTAGGGTCAGGCTACGAGCAGTACTTC.

This clonotype was seen repeatedly, ten times or more. The CDR3 loop reads CASSRQGPAEGNEQFF. The CDR3 coding sequence is TGCGCCAGCAGCCGCCAAGGTCCTGCCGAGGGTAATGAGCAGTTCTTC. V is TRBV4-1 and J is TRBJ2-1; D possibly corresponds to TRBD2 (5 bases). The ends were cut back, 4 bases at V and 7 bases at J, with 20 bases in the middle. There are 16 residues in the CDR3. Germline V gene lookup returns CDR1 MGHRA and CDR2 YSYEKL.

The rearrangement joins TRBV20-1 to TRBJ1-5, with D possibly matching TRBD1 (6 bases). CDR3 length: 12 residues. The V end lost 3 bases, the J end lost 4 bases, and 7 bases lay between the germline ends. Germline CDR1 reads DFQATT; CDR2 reads SNEGSKA (reference sequence). The CDR3 sequence is CSASRGNQPQHF. The CDR3 bases are TGCAGTGCTAGTAGGGGGAATCAGCCCCAGCATTTT.

This clonotype was counted many times. This chain uses TRBV7-3 with TRBJ2-6; D may be TRBD1 (6 bases). The V gene lost 7 bases and the J gene lost 0 bases, with 16 bases spanning the gap. The CDR3 spans 17 residues. Germline V gives CDR1 SGHTA, CDR2 FQGTGA. In DNA, the CDR3 is TGTGCCAGCACCCCGAATCCACAGGGCTCTGGGGCCAACGTCCTGACTTTC. It codes for CASTPNPQGSGANVLTF.

There are many counts of this clonotype. The V gene is TRBV10-3, the J gene TRBJ2-1; 10 bases map to TRBD2. The germline gives CDR1 ENHRY, CDR2 SYGVKD. V shed 0 bases, J shed 12 bases, and the junction held 14 bases outside the gene matches. This CDR3 is 17 amino acids long. As DNA, the CDR3 is TGTGCCATCAGTGAGTCCCCACTAGCGGGACTGACAATTGGGCAGTTCTTC. It yields the protein CAISESPLAGLTIGQFF.

This clonotype was seen at least ten times. V and J are TRBV4-1 and TRBJ2-7, with a weak D call TRBD2 (6 bases). V dropped 1 base and J dropped 5 bases, with 12 bases sitting between them. Germline values: CDR1 MGHRA, CDR2 YSYEKL. The CDR3 contains 14 residues. Here the CDR3 DNA reads TGCGCCAGCAGCCAAGCGGGAGTCGCGGACGAGCAGTACTTC. Translation gives CASSQAGVADEQYF.

There are many counts of this clonotype. The V call is TRBV27, the J call TRBJ2-1; 7 nucleotides align to TRBD2. The germline V gene encodes CDR1 MNHEY and CDR2 SMNVEV (reference sequence). This CDR3 region has 11 residues. Losses at the gene ends were 7 bases for V and 13 bases for J; bases not matched to a gene: 7. CDR3 loop: CASTGTMGQFF. The CDR3 region has the DNA TGTGCCAGCACCGGGACTATGGGACAGTTCTTC.

This clonotype was counted many times. In nucleotides, the CDR3 is TGTGCCAGCAGTTCCCCATCTACTAGGATCGAGCAGTTCTTC. The encoded protein is CASSSPSTRIEQFF. The gene calls are TRBV28 and TRBJ2-1; D is possibly TRBD2 (5 bases). CDR3 length equals 14 residues. Trimming shortened V by 4 bases and J by 10 bases, and 17 bases separated the two germline ends. CDR1 and CDR2 (germline): MDHEN, SYDVKM.

V usage is TRBV10-3 and J usage is TRBJ1-5, with D unresolved. Germline values: CDR1 ENHRY, CDR2 SYGVKD. The CDR3 is 12 amino acids. V lost 3 bases and J lost 7, with 7 bases in between. CDR3 residues: CAISEQRQPQHF. The CDR3 DNA reads TGTGCCATCAGTGAACAGCGGCAGCCCCAGCATTTT.

This clonotype occurred a few times. The chain has TRBV28 and TRBJ2-1; D is ambiguous. Trimming left V 3 bases short and J 6 bases short, with 6 bases between. This CDR3 has 12 residues. Germline assignment: CDR1 MDHEN and CDR2 SYDVKM. The CDR3 loop reads CASSLLPNEQFF. In nucleotides, the CDR3 is TGTGCCAGCAGTTTGCTCCCCAATGAGCAGTTCTTC.

This clonotype has ten or more counts. The chain uses TRBV12-3 or TRBV12-4 and TRBJ1-6; unclear D gene. The length of the CDR3 is 13 residues. Between the trimmed V and J ends, which lost 3 bases and 5 bases, there was a span of 5 bases. CDR3 in DNA: TGTGCCAGCAGTTTGGGCCATAATTCACCCCTCCACTTT. Residues: CASSLGHNSPLHF.

The gene calls are TRBV28 and TRBJ2-7; 8 bases are a match to TRBD1. The CDR3 contains 12 residues. CDR1 and CDR2 from the germline V gene are MDHEN and SYDVKM. V shed 5 bases and J 4 bases; nucleotides not matched to a gene: 1. The CDR3 is CASSNRGYEQYF. The CDR3 coding sequence is TGTGCCAGCAGTAACAGGGGGTACGAGCAGTACTTC.

This clonotype was seen many times. V gene TRBV20-1 combines with J gene TRBJ2-2, with 7 bases fitting TRBD1. This CDR3 has 16 residues. J gave up 4 bases and V 6 bases, and 14 bases lay outside the gene matches. Germline CDR1 and CDR2: DFQATT and SNEGSKA (reference sequence). The CDR3 reads CSAIDRVGVGTGELFF. CDR3 DNA sequence: TGCAGTGCAATCGACAGGGTGGGGGTAGGCACCGGGGAGCTGTTTTTT.

This clonotype was seen many times. This chain links TRBV19 with TRBJ2-2, with TRBD2 identical over 9 bases. The CDR3 loop spans 14 amino acids. Trimming removed 5 bases from V and 4 bases from J; junction bases left unmatched: 2. CDR1 and CDR2 (germline): LNHDA, SQIVND (reference sequence). The CDR3, as DNA: TGTGCCAGTAGTGGCGGGAGGGGCACCGGGGAGCTGTTTTTT. This encodes CASSGGRGTGELFF. Drawing the rest from reference TRBV19 and TRBJ2-2, the complete variable domain is DGGITQSPKYLFRKEGQNVTLSCEQNLNHDAMYWYRQDPGQGLRLIYYSQIVNDFQKGDIAEGYSVSREKKESFPLTVTSAQKNPTAFYLCASSGGRGTGELFFGEGSRLTVL.